The sequence of this T cell receptor (beta chain) was determined in a study of cytomegalovirus exposure and HLA in healthy donors. Overall study: Researchers previously reported finding roughly 120 million unique TCR beta sequences from some 180 million T cells. Unique TCRs numbering around 85 million, obtained from HLA-typed donors, made up an early data release. Study-level findings and limits: Sequencing probably produced one cluster of sequence variants that were highly shared. There were 164 TCR beta chains listed as cytomegalovirus-associated.

Primers: 60 Vbeta forward and 13 Jbeta reverse. Some clones are missing from TCRdb's copy, which holds only in-frame ones; the method was immunoSEQ multiplex PCR. In the table there are tens of thousands of clones, 70% to 85% of which are singletons. On this clone itself: Its antigen is still unknown.

This CDR3 comprises 14 residues. The germline V and J ends were trimmed by 4 bases and 7 bases, with 15 bases remaining between them. The germline V gene has CDR1 SGDLS and CDR2 YYNGEE. The sequence came from a man in his thirties or forties in good health and CMV-seronegative. Sequenced material: PBMCs. This chain uses TRBV9 with TRBJ2-1; D remains unclear. In DNA, the CDR3 is TGTGCCAGCAGCCCGGCCCCGGGTGAGAATGAGCAGTTCTTC. It codes for CASSPAPGENEQFF. Drawing the rest from reference TRBV9 and TRBJ2-1, the complete variable domain is DSGVTQTPKHLITATGQRVTLRCSPRSGDLSVYWYQQSLDQGLQFLIQYYNGEERAKGNILERFSAQQFPDLHSELNLSSLELGDSALYFCASSPAPGENEQFFGPGTRLTVL.